These 31 T cell receptor beta chains share one sample of origin, sequenced in a study of control samples from healthy donors and cancer patients. Sequenced by immunoSEQ multiplex PCR; TCRdb stores in-frame clones only, minus some. The sample has fewer than 70,000 clones; roughly 94% are singletons. Sequencing was done on a sample of blood. The source of these receptors is a man aged 30 to 45 in good health.

The CDR3 nucleotides are TGTGCCAGCAGTTACTCGGGACCTTACACCGGGGAGCTGTTTTTT. It translates to CASSYSGPYTGELFF. The gene calls are TRBV6-5 and TRBJ2-2; D might be TRBD1 or TRBD2, each matching 5 bases. CDR3 length: 15 residues. CDR1 is MNHEY and CDR2 is SVGAGI in the germline V gene. The V gene lost 0 bases and the J gene lost 3 bases, with 8 bases spanning the gap.

This clone was observed a few times. J is TRBJ2-5 and V is TRBV6-2 or TRBV6-3; no reliable D call. Germline V CDR1 and CDR2: MNHEY, SVGEGT. V gave up 3 bases and J gave up 3 bases, with 11 bases separating them. CDR3 size: 14 residues. The CDR3 region is CASSYPGQKETQYF. CDR3 nucleotide sequence: TGTGCCAGCAGTTATCCCGGCCAAAAAGAGACCCAGTACTTC.

This clone was observed a handful of times. The chain is built from TRBV19 and TRBJ1-2; D gene ambiguous. Looked up from germline, CDR1 is LNHDA and CDR2 is SQIVND (reference sequence). The CDR3 totals 12 residues. The V gene lost 6 bases and the J gene lost 6 bases, with 11 bases spanning the gap. For the CDR3, the DNA is TGTGCCAGTAGAGAGGGTTCTAATGGCTACACCTTC. This sequence encodes CASREGSNGYTF.

The genes are TRBV7-3 and TRBJ2-1, with D perhaps matching TRBD2 (6 bases). Trimming took 0 bases from V and 7 from J, leaving 13 bases between them. From germline, CDR1 is SGHTA and CDR2 FQGTGA. This CDR3 has 15 residues. Written as DNA, the CDR3 is TGTGCCAGCAGCTTAACCCCAGTTGGGGGGAATGAGCAGTTCTTC. Translation: CASSLTPVGGNEQFF.

This clone was recorded once. CDR3: CAWSLVGEQFF. The DNA for the CDR3 is TGTGCCTGGAGTCTCGTAGGAGAGCAGTTCTTC. The chain recombines TRBV30 with TRBJ2-1, with D unresolved. CDR3 length equals 11 residues. Trimming shortened V by 2 bases and J by 10 bases, and 9 bases separated the two germline ends. CDR1 GTSNPN and CDR2 SVGIG come from the germline V gene (reference sequence).

This chain uses TRBV7-2 with TRBJ1-2; tentative D call: TRBD1 (6 bases). Germline CDR1 and CDR2: SGHTA and FQGNSA. The ends were cut back, 2 bases at V and 8 bases at J, with 9 bases in the middle. This CDR3 spans 12 amino acids. CDR3 sequence: CASSLYGGGYTF. As DNA, the CDR3 is TGTGCCAGCAGCTTATACGGGGGCGGCTACACCTTC.

V and J are TRBV29-1 and TRBJ2-7, with TRBD2 matching over 7 bases. This CDR3 comprises 14 residues. CDR1 is SQVTM and CDR2 is ANQGSEA in the germline V gene. Trimming removed 4 bases from V and 5 bases from J; junction bases left unmatched: 11. The CDR3 DNA sequence: TGCAGCGTTGTCCGGGACTACGGATCGGACGAGCAGTACTTC. Protein product: CSVVRDYGSDEQYF.

The J gene is TRBJ1-1, the V gene TRBV7-3; tentatively, D is TRBD1 (5 bases). The CDR3 is made up of 14 amino acids. V lost 5 bases and J 1 base, leaving 11 bases between the germline ends. CDR1 is SGHTA, CDR2 FQGTGA, per germline. Here the CDR3 DNA reads TGTGCCAGCAGCCCCCAGGGTGCGAACACTGAAGCTTTCTTT. Its protein product is CASSPQGANTEAFF.

The J gene is TRBJ2-1, the V gene TRBV28, with 8 bases fitting TRBD2. CDR1 MDHEN and CDR2 SYDVKM come from the germline V gene. The CDR3 runs 20 residues. V shed 5 bases, J shed 1 base, and the junction held 19 bases outside the gene matches. For the CDR3, the DNA is TGTGCCAGCAGTCCCCCGGGGGGGGCTGGACTAGTTCTATCCTACAATGAGCAGTTCTTC. Amino acid sequence: CASSPPGGAGLVLSYNEQFF.

The rearrangement links TRBV7-6 to TRBJ2-3; D is unclear. This CDR3 has 14 residues. Per germline, CDR1 SGHVS and CDR2 FNYEAQ. V lost 7 bases to trimming and J lost 2 bases, with 13 bases between them. The CDR3 sequence: CASKGYPDTDTQYF. CDR3 DNA sequence: TGTGCCAGCAAAGGCTACCCAGACACAGATACGCAGTATTTT.

This rearrangement joins TRBV19 to TRBJ2-2; D is unresolved. Germline-derived CDR1 and CDR2 are LNHDA and SQIVND (reference sequence). Trimming removed 4 bases from V and 0 bases from J, with 9 bases in between. CDR3 size: 15 residues. This CDR3 is CASSNSQANTGELFF. CDR3 bases: TGTGCCAGTAGTAATAGCCAGGCGAACACCGGGGAGCTGTTTTTT.

The chain combines TRBV6-6 with TRBJ2-7; D is unclear. V was pared by 6 bases and J by 3 bases, with 15 bases between. Germline lookup yields CDR1 MNHNY and CDR2 SVGAGI (reference sequence). The CDR3 runs to 14 residues. DNA of the CDR3: TGTGCCAGCAGCGGACCGCCAGAATTCTACGAGCAGTACTTC. Protein product: CASSGPPEFYEQYF.

This sequence joins TRBV7-2 and TRBJ2-3, with a tentative D call TRBD2 (5 bases). This CDR3 comprises 13 residues. V was cut by 5 bases and J by 4 bases, with 10 bases left in between. Germline lookup yields CDR1 SGHTA and CDR2 FQGNSA. In DNA, the CDR3 is TGTGCCAGCAGCCCGCTAGCCGCAGATACGCAGTATTTT. This codes for CASSPLAADTQYF.

The rearrangement joins TRBV7-9 to TRBJ2-1, with D unresolved. The CDR3 is 12 amino acids. Germline CDR1 is SEHNR and CDR2 is FQNEAQ (reference sequence). V was pared by 3 bases and J by 9 bases, with 9 bases between. The CDR3 loop is CASSLGSREQFF. As DNA, the CDR3 is TGTGCCAGCAGCTTGGGATCGCGTGAGCAGTTCTTC.

This chain connects TRBV11-2 to TRBJ1-5; D gene unclear. This CDR3 region has 14 residues. Germline V gene lookup returns CDR1 SGHAT and CDR2 FQNNGV. The V end was cut by 0 bases, the J end by 1 base, with 4 bases between. This CDR3 is CASSLEGSNQPQHF. In nucleotides, the CDR3 is TGTGCCAGCAGCTTAGAGGGGAGCAATCAGCCCCAGCATTTT.

The chain links TRBV10-3 to TRBJ1-1; 7 bases fit TRBD1. Germline trimming cut 2 bases from V and 3 bases from J; bases unmatched to any gene: 9. From germline, CDR1 is ENHRY and CDR2 SYGVKD. The CDR3 covers 16 residues. The CDR3 DNA sequence: TGTGCCATCAGTGAGCCCAAACACAGGGGAGACACTGAAGCTTTCTTT. This sequence encodes CAISEPKHRGDTEAFF.

V gene TRBV4-1 combines with J gene TRBJ1-4; 8 bases align to TRBD1. The trim removed 2 bases at V and 7 bases at J, leaving 9 bases unmatched. From germline, CDR1 is MGHRA and CDR2 YSYEKL. The CDR3 has 16 amino acids. The CDR3 loop is CASSQLRAGGGEKLFF. In DNA form, the CDR3 reads TGCGCCAGCAGCCAATTGAGGGCAGGGGGCGGTGAAAAACTGTTTTTT.

The chain employs TRBV5-6 and TRBJ1-1; D gene ambiguous. CDR3 length: 12 residues. The germline V gene has CDR1 SGHDT and CDR2 YYEEEE. V was cut by 2 bases and J by 6 bases, with 8 bases left in between. CDR3 sequence (DNA): TGTGCCAGCAGCTTTGCGAGCTCTGAAGCTTTCTTT. This sequence encodes CASSFASSEAFF.

This sequence joins TRBV30 and TRBJ1-5, with 7 bases fitting TRBD1. Per germline, CDR1 GTSNPN and CDR2 SVGIG (reference sequence). The CDR3 loop spans 15 amino acids. The V and J ends lost 0 bases and 3 bases, in that order; junction bases with no gene match: 5. CDR3 in DNA: TGTGCCTGGAGTGTAGACAGGGCCTTCAATCAGCCCCAGCATTTT. This sequence encodes CAWSVDRAFNQPQHF.

This chain uses TRBV10-2 with TRBJ1-1; D is unresolved. In germline, CDR1 is WSHSY, CDR2 SAAADI. Trimming removed 3 bases at V and 11 bases at J, with 10 bases between. This CDR3 contains 11 residues. The CDR3 sequence is CASSDSGGAFF. As DNA, the CDR3 is TGCGCCAGCAGTGACTCTGGTGGGGCTTTCTTT.

The V gene is TRBV29-1, the J gene TRBJ2-5, with 7 bases lining up with TRBD1. The CDR3 length is 13 residues. Germline lookup yields CDR1 SQVTM and CDR2 ANQGSEA. V lost 6 bases and J lost 4; bases outside the gene matches: 8. CDR3 coding DNA: TGCAGCGTATCACGACAGGGCGCAGAGACCCAGTACTTC. Translated: CSVSRQGAETQYF.

This rearrangement joins TRBV6-4 to TRBJ1-4; 12 bases line up with TRBD1. Germline CDR1 is MRHNA and CDR2 is SNTAGT. The V gene end was trimmed by 5 bases and the J gene end by 5 bases; junction bases not matched to a gene: 9. The CDR3 is 17 residues long. The CDR3 sequence: CASSYRDRGRLNEKLFF. The CDR3 DNA follows: TGTGCCAGCAGTTACCGGGACAGGGGGCGCCTGAATGAAAAACTGTTTTTT.

The V gene is TRBV6-6, the J gene TRBJ1-2; D is unclear. Germline lookup yields CDR1 MNHNY and CDR2 SVGAGI (reference sequence). The V and J ends lost 0 bases and 1 base respectively, with 6 bases between them. The CDR3 length is 14 residues. The CDR3 sequence is CASSYSEGNYGYTF. As DNA, the CDR3 is TGTGCCAGCAGTTACTCGGAGGGTAACTATGGCTACACCTTC.

V is TRBV10-1 and J is TRBJ1-2, with TRBD1 matching 8 bases. Germline V gene data show CDR1 as WNHNN and CDR2 as SYGVQD (reference sequence). CDR3 size: 16 residues. The V gene end was trimmed by 4 bases and the J gene end by 2 bases; junction bases not matched to a gene: 9. The CDR3 region has the DNA TGCGCCAGCAGTGTTTGGACAGGGCGAATCAACTATGGCTACACCTTC. It codes for CASSVWTGRINYGYTF.

The chain recombines TRBV11-3 with TRBJ2-1, with 12 bases that match TRBD2. V was pared by 5 bases and J by 7 bases, with 3 bases of the junction left unmatched. Germline CDR1 is SGHNT and CDR2 is YENEEA. There are 14 residues in the CDR3. The CDR3 DNA sequence: TGTGCCAGCAGCACCGGACTAGCGGGGAATGAGCAGTTCTTC. Its protein is CASSTGLAGNEQFF.

J is TRBJ2-7 and V is TRBV11-2; D remains unclear. Trimming pared 1 base from V and 2 bases from J, leaving 6 bases between. The CDR3 length is 13 residues. Germline V gives CDR1 SGHAT, CDR2 FQNNGV. The chain's CDR3 is CASSLVGPYEQYF. Written as DNA, the CDR3 is TGTGCCAGCAGCTTAGTAGGCCCCTACGAGCAGTACTTC.

The chain employs TRBV24-1 and TRBJ2-1; D possibly matches TRBD1 or TRBD2 (6 bases each). Germline lookup yields CDR1 KGHDR and CDR2 SFDVKD. The ends were cut back, 6 bases at V and 4 bases at J, with 9 bases in the middle. This CDR3 has 13 residues. The CDR3, as DNA: TGTGCCACCAGTCGGGGGCGGTACAATGAGCAGTTCTTC. Protein product: CATSRGRYNEQFF.

The V call is TRBV19, the J call TRBJ1-4, with 7 bases aligning to TRBD1. Germline V lookup: CDR1 LNHDA, CDR2 SQIVND (reference sequence). The CDR3 contains 15 residues. V shed 1 base and J 8 bases; nucleotides not matched to a gene: 7. The CDR3 DNA reads as TGTGCCAGTAGTATAGCCGTCGACAGGGCGGAAAAACTGTTTTTT. Amino acid sequence: CASSIAVDRAEKLFF.

The gene calls are TRBV12-3 or TRBV12-4 and TRBJ2-2; unclear D gene. The CDR3 length is 11 residues. The CDR3: CVAQRTGELFF. CDR3 nucleotides: TGTGTCGCACAGCGTACCGGGGAGCTGTTTTTT.

The V call is TRBV12-5, the J call TRBJ1-2, with 9 bases lining up with TRBD1. CDR3 length: 13 amino acids. The ends lost 7 bases at V and 2 bases at J; junction bases unmatched: 2. Per the germline V gene, CDR1 is LGHNT and CDR2 is FRNRAP. CDR3 sequence (DNA): TGTGCTAGTGCCACAGGGGGCAACTATGGCTACACCTTC. It encodes CASATGGNYGYTF.

The chain combines TRBV13 with TRBJ2-2; D unresolved. CDR1 and CDR2 (germline): PRHDT, FYEKMQ (reference sequence). Trimming removed 4 bases at V and 6 bases at J, with 6 bases between. This CDR3 has 12 residues. The CDR3 is CASSSLPGELFF. CDR3 DNA: TGTGCCAGCAGCTCCTTACCCGGGGAGCTGTTTTTT.